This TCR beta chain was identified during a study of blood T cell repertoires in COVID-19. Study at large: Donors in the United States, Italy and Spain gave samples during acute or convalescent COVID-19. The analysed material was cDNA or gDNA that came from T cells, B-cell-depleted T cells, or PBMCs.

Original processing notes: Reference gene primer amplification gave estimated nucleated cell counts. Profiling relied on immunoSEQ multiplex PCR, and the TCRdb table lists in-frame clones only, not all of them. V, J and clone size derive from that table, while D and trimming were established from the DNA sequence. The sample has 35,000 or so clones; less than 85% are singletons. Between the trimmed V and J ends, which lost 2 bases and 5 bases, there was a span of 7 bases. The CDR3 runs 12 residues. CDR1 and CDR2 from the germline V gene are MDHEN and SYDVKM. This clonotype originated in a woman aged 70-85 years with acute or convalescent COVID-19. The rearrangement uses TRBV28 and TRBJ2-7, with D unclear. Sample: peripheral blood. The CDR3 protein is CASSLLRHEQYF. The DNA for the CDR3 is TGTGCCAGCAGTTTACTGCGCCACGAGCAGTACTTC. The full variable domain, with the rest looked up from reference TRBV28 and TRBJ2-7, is DVKVTQSSRYLVKRTGEKVFLECVQDMDHENMFWYRQDPGLGLRLIYFSYDVKMKEKGDIPEGYSVSREKKERFSLILESASTNQTSMYLCASSLLRHEQYFGPGTRLTVT.